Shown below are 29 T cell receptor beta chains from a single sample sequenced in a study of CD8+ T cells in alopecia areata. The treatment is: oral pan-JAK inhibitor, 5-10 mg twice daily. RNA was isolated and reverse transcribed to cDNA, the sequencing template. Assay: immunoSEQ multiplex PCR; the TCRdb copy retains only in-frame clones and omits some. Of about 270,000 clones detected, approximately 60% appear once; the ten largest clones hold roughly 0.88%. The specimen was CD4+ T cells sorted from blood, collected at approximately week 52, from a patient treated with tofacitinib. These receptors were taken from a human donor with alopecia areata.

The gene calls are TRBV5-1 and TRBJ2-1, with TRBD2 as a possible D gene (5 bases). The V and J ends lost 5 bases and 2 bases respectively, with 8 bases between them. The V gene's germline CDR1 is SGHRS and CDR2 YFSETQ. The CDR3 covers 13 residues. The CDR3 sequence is CASRDSTYNEQFF. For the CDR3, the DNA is TGCGCCAGCAGGGACTCCACCTACAATGAGCAGTTCTTC. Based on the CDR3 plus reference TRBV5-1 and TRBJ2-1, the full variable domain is KAGVTQTPRYLIKTRGQQVTLSCSPISGHRSVSWYQQTPGQGLQFLFEYFSETQRNKGNFPGRFSGRQFSNSRSEMNVSTLELGDSALYLCASRDSTYNEQFFGPGTRLTVL.

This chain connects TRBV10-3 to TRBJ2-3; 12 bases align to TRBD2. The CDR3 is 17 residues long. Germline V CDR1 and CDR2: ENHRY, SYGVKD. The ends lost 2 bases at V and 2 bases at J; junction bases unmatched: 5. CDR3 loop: CAISEGLAGSYTDTQYF. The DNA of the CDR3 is TGTGCCATCAGTGAGGGACTAGCGGGAAGCTACACAGATACGCAGTATTTT.

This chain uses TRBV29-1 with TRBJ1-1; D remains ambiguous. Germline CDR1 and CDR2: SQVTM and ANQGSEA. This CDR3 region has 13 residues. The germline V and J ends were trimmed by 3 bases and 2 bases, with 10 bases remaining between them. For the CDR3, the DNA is TGCAGCGTTGAGAAGGCCGCCAACACTGAAGCTTTCTTT. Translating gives CSVEKAANTEAFF.

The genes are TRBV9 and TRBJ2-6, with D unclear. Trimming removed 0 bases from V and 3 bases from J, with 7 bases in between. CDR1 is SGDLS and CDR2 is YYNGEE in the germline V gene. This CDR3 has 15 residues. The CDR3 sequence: CASSVVDVGANVLTF. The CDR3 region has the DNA TGTGCCAGCAGCGTAGTTGACGTTGGGGCCAACGTCCTGACTTTC.

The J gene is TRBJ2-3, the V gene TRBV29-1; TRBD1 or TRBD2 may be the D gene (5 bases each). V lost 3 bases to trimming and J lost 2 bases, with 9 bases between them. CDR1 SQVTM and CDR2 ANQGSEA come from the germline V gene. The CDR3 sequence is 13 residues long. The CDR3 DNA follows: TGCAGCGTTGACAGGGACCCCACAGATACGCAGTATTTT. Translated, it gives CSVDRDPTDTQYF.

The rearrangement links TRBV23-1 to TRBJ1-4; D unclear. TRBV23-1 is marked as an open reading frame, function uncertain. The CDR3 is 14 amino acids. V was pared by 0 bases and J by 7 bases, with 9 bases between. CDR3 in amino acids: CASSQSRRAEKLFF. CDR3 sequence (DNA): TGCGCCAGCAGTCAATCTCGACGGGCTGAAAAACTGTTTTTT.

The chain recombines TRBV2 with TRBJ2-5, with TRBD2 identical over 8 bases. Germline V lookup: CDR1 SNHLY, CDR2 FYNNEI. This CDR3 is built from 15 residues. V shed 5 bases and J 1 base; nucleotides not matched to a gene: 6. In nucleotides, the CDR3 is TGTGCCAGCAGTTCCGAGGGACTAGGCCAAGAGACCCAGTACTTC. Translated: CASSSEGLGQETQYF.

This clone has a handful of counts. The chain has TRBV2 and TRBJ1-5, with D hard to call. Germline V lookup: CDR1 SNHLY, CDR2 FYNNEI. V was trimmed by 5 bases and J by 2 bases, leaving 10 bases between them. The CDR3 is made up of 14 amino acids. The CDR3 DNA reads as TGTGCCAGCAGTTTTGAGGTTGGCAATCAGCCCCAGCATTTT. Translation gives CASSFEVGNQPQHF.

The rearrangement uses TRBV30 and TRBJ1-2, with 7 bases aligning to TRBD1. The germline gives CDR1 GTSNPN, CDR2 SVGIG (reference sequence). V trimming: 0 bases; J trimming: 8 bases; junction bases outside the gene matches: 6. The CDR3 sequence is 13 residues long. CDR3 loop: CAWSVGTERGYTF. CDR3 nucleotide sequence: TGTGCCTGGAGTGTCGGGACAGAAAGGGGCTACACCTTC. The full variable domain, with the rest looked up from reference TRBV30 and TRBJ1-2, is SQTIHQWPATLVQPVGSPLSLECTVEGTSNPNLYWYRQAAGRGLQLLFYSVGIGQISSEVPQNLSASRPQDRQFILSSKKLLLSDSGFYLCAWSVGTERGYTFGSGTRLTVV.

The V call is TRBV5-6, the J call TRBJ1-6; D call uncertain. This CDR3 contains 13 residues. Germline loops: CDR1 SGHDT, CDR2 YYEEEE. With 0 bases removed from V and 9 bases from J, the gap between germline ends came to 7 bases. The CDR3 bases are TGTGCCAGCAGCTTGGTCGGGCCTTCACCCCTCCACTTT. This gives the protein CASSLVGPSPLHF.

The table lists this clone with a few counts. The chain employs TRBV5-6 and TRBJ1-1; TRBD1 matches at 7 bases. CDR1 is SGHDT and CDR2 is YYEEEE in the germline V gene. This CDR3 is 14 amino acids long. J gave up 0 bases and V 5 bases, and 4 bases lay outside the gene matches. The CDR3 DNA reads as TGTGCCAGCAGACCACAGGGGTTGAACACTGAAGCTTTCTTT. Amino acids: CASRPQGLNTEAFF.

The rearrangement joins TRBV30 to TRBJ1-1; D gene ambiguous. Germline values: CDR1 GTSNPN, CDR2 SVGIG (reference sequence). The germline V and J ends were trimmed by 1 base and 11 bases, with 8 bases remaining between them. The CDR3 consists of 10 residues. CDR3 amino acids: CAWSAAIAFF. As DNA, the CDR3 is TGTGCCTGGAGTGCCGCGATTGCTTTCTTT.

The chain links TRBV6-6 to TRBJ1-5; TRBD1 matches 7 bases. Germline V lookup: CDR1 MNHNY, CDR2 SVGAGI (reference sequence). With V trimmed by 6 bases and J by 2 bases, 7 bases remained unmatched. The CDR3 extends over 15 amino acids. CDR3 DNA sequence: TGTGCCAGCAGCCGGGACAGTCTCGGCAATCAGCCCCAGCATTTT. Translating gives CASSRDSLGNQPQHF.

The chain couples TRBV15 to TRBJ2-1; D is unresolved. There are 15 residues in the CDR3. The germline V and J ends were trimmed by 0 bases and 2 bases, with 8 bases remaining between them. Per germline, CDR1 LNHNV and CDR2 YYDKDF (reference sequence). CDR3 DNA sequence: TGTGCCACCAGCAGAGATCGAGCGACCTACAATGAGCAGTTCTTC. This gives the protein CATSRDRATYNEQFF.

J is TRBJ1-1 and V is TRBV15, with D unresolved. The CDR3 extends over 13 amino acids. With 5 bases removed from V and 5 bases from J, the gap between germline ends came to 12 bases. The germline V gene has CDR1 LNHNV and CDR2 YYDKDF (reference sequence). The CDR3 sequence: CATSLDARTEAFF. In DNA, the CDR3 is TGTGCCACCAGCTTGGACGCCCGAACTGAAGCTTTCTTT. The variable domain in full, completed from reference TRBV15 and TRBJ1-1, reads DAMVIQNPRYQVTQFGKPVTLSCSQTLNHNVMYWYQQKSSQAPKLLFHYYDKDFNNEADTPDNFQSRRPNTSFCFLDIRSPGLGDTAMYLCATSLDARTEAFFGQGTRLTVV.

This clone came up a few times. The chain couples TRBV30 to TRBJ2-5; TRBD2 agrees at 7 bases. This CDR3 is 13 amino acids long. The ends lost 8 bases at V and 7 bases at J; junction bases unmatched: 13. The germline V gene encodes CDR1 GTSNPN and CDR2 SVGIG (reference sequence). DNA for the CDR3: TGTGCCCATGACCAGCGGGGTGGGGTGACCCAGTACTTC. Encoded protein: CAHDQRGGVTQYF. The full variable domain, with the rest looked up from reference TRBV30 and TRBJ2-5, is SQTIHQWPATLVQPVGSPLSLECTVEGTSNPNLYWYRQAAGRGLQLLFYSVGIGQISSEVPQNLSASRPQDRQFILSSKKLLLSDSGFYLCAHDQRGGVTQYFGPGTRLLVL.

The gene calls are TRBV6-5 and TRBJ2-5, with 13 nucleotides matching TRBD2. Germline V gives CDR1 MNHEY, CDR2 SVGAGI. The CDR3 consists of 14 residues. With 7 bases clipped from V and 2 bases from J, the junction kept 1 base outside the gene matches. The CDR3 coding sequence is TGTGCCAGCACGGGACTAGCGGGGCAAGAGACCCAGTACTTC. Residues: CASTGLAGQETQYF.

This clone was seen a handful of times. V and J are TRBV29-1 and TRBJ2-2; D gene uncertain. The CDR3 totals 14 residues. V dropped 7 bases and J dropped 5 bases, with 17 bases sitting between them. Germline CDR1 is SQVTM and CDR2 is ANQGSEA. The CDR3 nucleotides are TGCAGCGGGAAGCGAAGTACGGATACCGGGGAGCTGTTTTTT. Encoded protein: CSGKRSTDTGELFF.

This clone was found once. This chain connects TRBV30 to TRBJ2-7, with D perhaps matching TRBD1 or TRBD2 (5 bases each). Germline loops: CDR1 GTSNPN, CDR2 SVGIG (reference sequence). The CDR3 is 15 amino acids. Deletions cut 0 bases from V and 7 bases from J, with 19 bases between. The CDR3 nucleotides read TGTGCCTGGAGTGTCCCCCGGGGCAGGGCGTGGGAGCAGTACTTC. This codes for CAWSVPRGRAWEQYF.

Written as DNA, the CDR3 is TGCGCCAGCAGCTTGGTCCCAGATACGCAGTATTTT. Translated: CASSLVPDTQYF. The chain uses TRBV5-1 and TRBJ2-3; D unclear. Germline CDR1 SGHRS, CDR2 YFSETQ. The CDR3 runs 12 residues. Trimming removed 0 bases at V and 4 bases at J, with 3 bases between. Complete variable domain (other parts from reference TRBV5-1 and TRBJ2-3): KAGVTQTPRYLIKTRGQQVTLSCSPISGHRSVSWYQQTPGQGLQFLFEYFSETQRNKGNFPGRFSGRQFSNSRSEMNVSTLELGDSALYLCASSLVPDTQYFGPGTRLTVL.

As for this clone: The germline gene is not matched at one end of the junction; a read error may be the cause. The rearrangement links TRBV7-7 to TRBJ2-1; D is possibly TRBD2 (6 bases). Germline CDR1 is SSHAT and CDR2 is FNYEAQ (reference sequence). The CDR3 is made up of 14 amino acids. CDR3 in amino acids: CASSPGGTYNEQFF. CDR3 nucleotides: TGTGCTAGCAGCCCCGGGGGAACTTACAATGAGCAGTTCTTC.

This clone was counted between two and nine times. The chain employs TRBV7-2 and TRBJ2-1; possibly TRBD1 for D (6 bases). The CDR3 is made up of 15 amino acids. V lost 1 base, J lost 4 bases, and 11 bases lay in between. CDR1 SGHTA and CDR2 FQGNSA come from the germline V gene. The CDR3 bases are TGTGCCAGCAGCTTAGATAGGGGGATATACAATGAGCAGTTCTTC. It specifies CASSLDRGIYNEQFF.

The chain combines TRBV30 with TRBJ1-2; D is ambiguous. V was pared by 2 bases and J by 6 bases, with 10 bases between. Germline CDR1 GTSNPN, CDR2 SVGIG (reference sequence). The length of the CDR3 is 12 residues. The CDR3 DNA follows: TGTGCCTGGAGTAACGTTGAAGATGGCTACACCTTC. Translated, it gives CAWSNVEDGYTF.

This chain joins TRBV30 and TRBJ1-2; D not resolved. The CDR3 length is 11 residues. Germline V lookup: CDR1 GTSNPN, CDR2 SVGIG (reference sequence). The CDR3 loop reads CAERVGYGYTF. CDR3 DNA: TGTGCTGAGAGGGTTGGCTATGGCTACACCTTC. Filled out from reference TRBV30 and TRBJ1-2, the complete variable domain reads SQTIHQWPATLVQPVGSPLSLECTVEGTSNPNLYWYRQAAGRGLQLLFYSVGIGQISSEVPQNLSASRPQDRQFILSSKKLLLSDSGFYLCAERVGYGYTFGSGTRLTVV.

CDR3 coding DNA: TGTGCCAGCAGCTTGGCCCAGGGCAATCAGCCCCAGCATTTT. Encoded protein: CASSLAQGNQPQHF. The V and J genes are TRBV5-5 and TRBJ1-5; no reliable D call. Trimming took off 0 bases at V and 2 bases at J, with 6 bases between the two ends. The germline CDR1 and CDR2 sequences are SGHKS and YYEKEE (reference sequence). This CDR3 is 14 amino acids long.

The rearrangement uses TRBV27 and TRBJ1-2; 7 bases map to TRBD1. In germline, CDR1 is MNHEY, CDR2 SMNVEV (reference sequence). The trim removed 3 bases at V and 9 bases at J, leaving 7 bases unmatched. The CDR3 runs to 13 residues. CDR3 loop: CASSFRGRDSYTF. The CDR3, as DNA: TGTGCCAGCAGTTTCAGGGGGAGAGATAGCTACACCTTC.

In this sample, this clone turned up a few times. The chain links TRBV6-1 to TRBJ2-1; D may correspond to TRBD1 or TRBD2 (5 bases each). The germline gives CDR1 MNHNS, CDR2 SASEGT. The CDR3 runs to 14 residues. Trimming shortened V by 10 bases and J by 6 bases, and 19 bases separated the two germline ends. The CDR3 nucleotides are TGTGCCACCAACCGGGACGGAGTTTCCAATGAGCAGTTCTTC. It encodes CATNRDGVSNEQFF.

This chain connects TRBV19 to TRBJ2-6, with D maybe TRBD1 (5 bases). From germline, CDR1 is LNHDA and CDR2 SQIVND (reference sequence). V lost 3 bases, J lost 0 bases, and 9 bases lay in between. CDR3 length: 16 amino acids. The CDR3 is CASSIRQTSGANVLTF. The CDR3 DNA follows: TGTGCCAGTAGTATTCGACAGACCTCTGGGGCCAACGTCCTGACTTTC.

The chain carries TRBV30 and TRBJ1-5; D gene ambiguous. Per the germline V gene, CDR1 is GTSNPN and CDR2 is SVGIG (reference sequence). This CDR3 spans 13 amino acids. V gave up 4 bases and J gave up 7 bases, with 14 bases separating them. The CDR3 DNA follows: TGTGCCTGGAATTCGCGGCTTGAGCAGCCCCAGCATTTT. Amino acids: CAWNSRLEQPQHF.